The 31 T cell receptor beta chains below were found in one sample sequenced in a study of identical twins. A single record per CDR3 protein comes from TCRdb applying MiXCR to the 5' RACE reads. Of approximately 240,000 distinct CDR3 sequences in the sample, 11% to 15% were seen once. Input material: memory (CD45RO+) T cells sorted from blood. These receptors were taken from a woman aged 18 to 35 in good health.

Ten or more counts support this clonotype. The gene calls are TRBV6-1 and TRBJ2-3, with D unresolved. V was trimmed by 5 bases and J by 0 bases, leaving 15 bases between them. The CDR3 length is 16 residues. Looked up from germline, CDR1 is MNHNS and CDR2 is SASEGT. CDR3 sequence (DNA): TGTGCCAGCAGTCTAAGAGGTCGCACTAGCACAGATACGCAGTATTTT. It codes for CASSLRGRTSTDTQYF.

Written as DNA, the CDR3 is TGCGCCAGCAGCCAAGACGGAGGCAGGGTCGGAGGCTACACCTTC. Amino acid sequence: CASSQDGGRVGGYTF. This chain joins TRBV4-3 and TRBJ1-2; D perhaps matches TRBD1 (5 bases). V was trimmed by 0 bases and J by 8 bases, leaving 16 bases between them. This CDR3 region has 15 residues. Germline V gene data show CDR1 as LGHNA and CDR2 as YSLEER.

There are a few counts of this clonotype. The V call is TRBV6-5, the J call TRBJ1-1, with D possibly TRBD1 on 5 matching bases. Germline CDR1 is MNHEY and CDR2 is SVGAGI. Between the trimmed V and J ends, which lost 0 bases and 11 bases, there was a span of 16 bases. The CDR3 covers 14 residues. The CDR3 is CASSYSQPGPGAFF. The CDR3 DNA is TGTGCCAGCAGTTACTCTCAGCCTGGGCCAGGGGCTTTCTTT.

Only a few counts were recorded for this clonotype. The chain combines TRBV5-5 with TRBJ2-5, with D unclear. V lost 4 bases to trimming and J lost 5 bases, with 9 bases between them. CDR1 and CDR2 (germline): SGHKS, YYEKEE (reference sequence). The CDR3 has 12 residues. CDR3 nucleotides: TGTGCCAGCAGCCTGAGTCCGGAGACCCAGTACTTC. This translates into CASSLSPETQYF.

Ten or more counts support this clonotype. The chain is built from TRBV7-8 and TRBJ1-3; D possibly corresponds to TRBD1 (5 bases). Germline lookup yields CDR1 SGHVS and CDR2 FQNEAQ. The CDR3 spans 15 residues. Trimming took 5 bases from V and 0 from J, leaving 11 bases between them. CDR3 amino acids: CASSLRTPSGNTIYF. The CDR3 region has the DNA TGTGCCAGCAGCCTTCGGACACCCTCTGGAAACACCATATATTTT.

This chain connects TRBV7-8 to TRBJ2-3; a weak D match, TRBD1 (6 bases). The CDR3 length is 15 residues. V gave up 8 bases and J gave up 0 bases, with 15 bases separating them. CDR1 is SGHVS and CDR2 is FQNEAQ in the germline V gene. CDR3 sequence (DNA): TGTGCCAGCTCCGGGTGGGGGCGCAGCACAGATACGCAGTATTTT. It yields the protein CASSGWGRSTDTQYF.

This clonotype was observed many times. The chain uses TRBV6-1 and TRBJ2-1; maybe TRBD2 (7 bases). The length of the CDR3 is 13 residues. The germline CDR1 and CDR2 sequences are MNHNS and SASEGT. Trimming shortened V by 6 bases and J by 7 bases, and 13 bases separated the two germline ends. The DNA of the CDR3 is TGTGCCAGCAGGAGGGGGGGCAGGAATGAGCAGTTCTTC. Translated: CASRRGGRNEQFF.

The chain has TRBV20-1 and TRBJ1-2; 8 nucleotides match TRBD1. With 3 bases clipped from V and 2 bases from J, the junction kept 5 bases outside the gene matches. CDR1 is DFQATT, CDR2 SNEGSKA, per germline (reference sequence). CDR3 size: 14 residues. The CDR3 protein is CSARYRGTNYGYTF. CDR3 in DNA: TGCAGTGCTAGGTACAGGGGGACCAACTATGGCTACACCTTC.

The V call is TRBV5-1, the J call TRBJ2-5; TRBD1 is a possible D gene (5 bases). Germline CDR1 reads SGHRS; CDR2 reads YFSETQ. The CDR3 has 14 residues. V was trimmed by 3 bases and J by 2 bases, leaving 11 bases between them. In DNA form, the CDR3 reads TGCGCCAGCAGCTGGACAACCAGACAAGAGACCCAGTACTTC. Protein: CASSWTTRQETQYF.

This clonotype was observed a few times. The chain is built from TRBV20-1 and TRBJ1-2, with D unresolved. The CDR3 loop spans 11 amino acids. Per germline, CDR1 DFQATT and CDR2 SNEGSKA (reference sequence). With 6 bases removed from V and 7 bases from J, the gap between germline ends came to 12 bases. The CDR3 region is CSAGSRSGYTF. The CDR3 DNA is TGCAGTGCGGGGAGCAGGTCTGGCTACACCTTC.

This chain connects TRBV2 to TRBJ2-7, with 10 bases lining up with TRBD2. This CDR3 is 15 amino acids long. The germline gives CDR1 SNHLY, CDR2 FYNNEI. Germline trimming cut 7 bases from V and 5 bases from J; bases unmatched to any gene: 11. Written as DNA, the CDR3 is TGTGCCAGCACGACGAGGAGCGGGGGGGTCCACGAGCAGTACTTC. Protein sequence: CASTTRSGGVHEQYF.

The chain uses TRBV10-1 and TRBJ2-7, with D maybe TRBD2 (5 bases). Trimming pared 2 bases from V and 7 bases from J, leaving 12 bases between. The CDR3 is 13 residues long. Per the germline V gene, CDR1 is WNHNN and CDR2 is SYGVQD (reference sequence). CDR3 amino acids: CASSETVEGEQYF. CDR3 bases: TGCGCCAGCAGTGAGACGGTTGAGGGAGAGCAGTACTTC.

The chain carries TRBV11-1 and TRBJ2-3; D may correspond to TRBD1 or TRBD2 (5 bases each). The CDR3 extends over 19 amino acids. V lost 5 bases, J lost 8 bases, and 32 bases lay in between. Germline V gives CDR1 SGHAT, CDR2 FQDESV (reference sequence). This CDR3 is CASSGQAQGEGAASGTQYF. The CDR3 bases are TGTGCCAGCAGCGGGCAAGCGCAGGGCGAAGGAGCGGCTTCGGGTACGCAGTATTTT. Supplemented by reference TRBV11-1 and TRBJ2-3, the full variable domain reads EAEVAQSPRYKITEKSQAVAFWCDPISGHATLYWYRQILGQGPELLVQFQDESVVDDSQLPKDRFSAERLKGVDSTLKIQPAELGDSAMYLCASSGQAQGEGAASGTQYFGPGTRLTVL.

In this sample, this clonotype turned up a few times. The J gene is TRBJ1-2, the V gene TRBV7-9, with no clear D. Trimming took 2 bases from V and 0 from J, leaving 10 bases between them. Per germline, CDR1 SEHNR and CDR2 FQNEAQ (reference sequence). The CDR3 has 15 amino acids. In nucleotides, the CDR3 is TGTGCCAGCAGCTTATCGGATTGGGCTAACTATGGCTACACCTTC. It is translated as CASSLSDWANYGYTF. Combining the CDR3 with reference TRBV7-9 and TRBJ1-2 gives the whole variable domain DTGVSQNPRHKITKRGQNVTFRCDPISEHNRLYWYRQTLGQGPEFLTYFQNEAQLEKSRLLSDRFSAERPKGSFSTLEIQRTEQGDSAMYLCASSLSDWANYGYTFGSGTRLTVV.

Only a few counts were recorded for this clonotype. The rearrangement links TRBV11-2 to TRBJ2-1, with 12 bases lining up with TRBD2. The CDR3 spans 16 residues. Trimming cost V 3 bases and J 3 bases; bases outside gene matches: 3. CDR1 SGHAT and CDR2 FQNNGV come from the germline V gene. The CDR3 DNA reads as TGTGCCAGCAGCTTTAGACTAGCGGGAGTCTACAATGAGCAGTTCTTC. It translates to CASSFRLAGVYNEQFF.

The genes are TRBV12-3 or TRBV12-4 and TRBJ1-2, with D possibly TRBD1 on 6 matching bases. CDR3 length: 15 residues. Trimming removed 5 bases from V and 3 bases from J, with 16 bases in between. This CDR3 reads CASSTHRQAHYGYTF. Written as DNA, the CDR3 is TGTGCCAGCAGTACCCATAGACAGGCACACTATGGCTACACCTTC.

The chain links TRBV11-2 to TRBJ2-1; 9 bases fit TRBD2. With 1 base clipped from V and 10 bases from J, the junction kept 8 bases outside the gene matches. Germline CDR1 is SGHAT and CDR2 is FQNNGV. This CDR3 spans 15 amino acids. This chain's CDR3 is CASSLVQRGAREQFF. The CDR3, as DNA: TGTGCCAGCAGCTTAGTCCAGCGGGGGGCCCGGGAGCAGTTCTTC.

This clonotype was detected a few times. The chain recombines TRBV2 with TRBJ2-3; 8 bases fit TRBD2. The ends lost 1 base at V and 2 bases at J; junction bases unmatched: 2. This CDR3 has 15 residues. Germline values: CDR1 SNHLY, CDR2 FYNNEI. CDR3 protein: CASSEELADTDTQYF. The DNA of the CDR3 is TGTGCCAGCAGTGAAGAACTAGCGGACACAGATACGCAGTATTTT.

The sample holds many counts of this clonotype. This chain connects TRBV24-1 to TRBJ1-1; tentatively, D is TRBD1 (5 bases). V gave up 1 base and J gave up 5 bases, with 7 bases separating them. The germline CDR1 and CDR2 sequences are KGHDR and SFDVKD. The CDR3 covers 13 residues. As DNA, the CDR3 is TGTGCCACCAGTGATTTCGAGGGGACTGAAGCTTTCTTT. Protein product: CATSDFEGTEAFF.

A few counts support this clonotype. In nucleotides, the CDR3 is TGTGCCAGCACCCAGCAGGGGGGCTCTGGAAACACCATATATTTT. Residues: CASTQQGGSGNTIYF. This chain joins TRBV7-2 and TRBJ1-3; 7 nucleotides match TRBD1. This CDR3 region has 15 residues. Trimming cost V 7 bases and J 0 bases; bases outside gene matches: 6. Germline CDR1 is SGHTA and CDR2 is FQGNSA.

This clonotype has just a few counts. J is TRBJ1-1 and V is TRBV20-1; D unclear. The V end was cut by 0 bases, the J end by 7 bases, with 12 bases between. From germline, CDR1 is DFQATT and CDR2 SNEGSKA (reference sequence). CDR3 length: 13 residues. The CDR3 sequence is CSARETTVGEAFF. As DNA, the CDR3 is TGCAGTGCTAGAGAAACCACTGTGGGTGAAGCTTTCTTT.

This clonotype has just a few counts. The chain has TRBV11-2 and TRBJ2-1, with TRBD2 matching 8 bases. Germline CDR1 and CDR2: SGHAT and FQNNGV. The CDR3 totals 15 residues. V was pared by 5 bases and J by 15 bases, with 18 bases of the junction left unmatched. In DNA form, the CDR3 reads TGTGCCAGCAGCCGGATCGGGGGGGCCTGGGTCGGGCGGTTCTTC. Amino acid sequence: CASSRIGGAWVGRFF.

The chain employs TRBV28 and TRBJ2-7, with 7 bases fitting TRBD1. The CDR3 runs 14 residues. V lost 3 bases and J lost 4; bases outside the gene matches: 6. Germline-derived CDR1 and CDR2 are MDHEN and SYDVKM. The CDR3 DNA reads TGTGCCAGCAGTTTGGGCAGGGGGAAATACGAGCAGTACTTC. Its translation: CASSLGRGKYEQYF.

This clonotype was detected many times. The CDR3 sequence is CASSLDWGRGVNTEAFF. The CDR3, as DNA: TGTGCCAGCAGCTTAGATTGGGGTCGGGGGGTGAACACTGAAGCTTTCTTT. The chain is built from TRBV11-3 and TRBJ1-1; D perhaps matches TRBD1 (5 bases). Germline lookup yields CDR1 SGHNT and CDR2 YENEEA. This CDR3 has 17 residues. Trimming took 0 bases from V and 0 from J, leaving 14 bases between them.

Only a few counts were recorded for this clonotype. This chain joins TRBV11-3 and TRBJ1-6; TRBD1 is a possible D gene (5 bases). V shed 1 base and J shed 7 bases, with 11 bases lying between them. This CDR3 comprises 15 residues. Germline lookup yields CDR1 SGHNT and CDR2 YENEEA. The CDR3 coding sequence is TGTGCCAGCAGCTTAGCCCAGGGTACGAATTCACCCCTCCACTTT. Amino acid sequence: CASSLAQGTNSPLHF.

This clonotype was detected many times. This chain links TRBV2 with TRBJ2-2; TRBD2 matches at 10 bases. J was trimmed by 0 bases and V by 6 bases; bases with no gene match: 7. The CDR3 covers 17 residues. Germline loops: CDR1 SNHLY, CDR2 FYNNEI. The CDR3: CASRAGTSDSNTGELFF. The CDR3, as DNA: TGTGCCAGCAGAGCCGGGACTAGCGATTCGAACACCGGGGAGCTGTTTTTT.

A few counts support this clonotype. The gene calls are TRBV7-9 and TRBJ2-3; D uncertain. This CDR3 comprises 17 residues. From germline, CDR1 is SEHNR and CDR2 FQNEAQ (reference sequence). Trimming removed 5 bases from V and 4 bases from J, with 22 bases in between. This CDR3 is CASSPVWSYGLSDTQYF. CDR3 bases: TGTGCCAGCAGCCCGGTTTGGTCGTACGGGCTTTCAGATACGCAGTATTTT.

In its sample, this clonotype was seen a few times. Germline is not matched at one junction end, which may reflect a read error. This chain uses TRBV29-1 with TRBJ2-1, with 8 bases lining up with TRBD2. Germline V lookup: CDR1 SQVTM, CDR2 ANQGSEA. The CDR3 length is 11 residues. The CDR3: CSVEDGGGPTF. CDR3 coding DNA: TGCAGCGTTGAGGACGGGGGGGGACCCACTTTC.

The table lists this clonotype with a few counts. CDR3 region: CASRSVPGTGTGANVLTF. The DNA of the CDR3 is TGTGCCAGCAGGAGCGTTCCCGGGACAGGGACTGGGGCCAACGTCCTGACTTTC. The V and J genes are TRBV12-3 or TRBV12-4 and TRBJ2-6, with TRBD1 identical over 9 bases. The CDR3 sequence is 18 residues long. Trimming took 6 bases from V and 2 from J; bases not matched to a gene: 11.

This clonotype was seen ten or more times. This chain joins TRBV7-2 and TRBJ1-4; TRBD1 is a possible D gene (6 bases). V gave up 2 bases and J gave up 8 bases, with 12 bases separating them. CDR1 and CDR2 (germline): SGHTA, FQGNSA. This CDR3 contains 14 residues. This chain's CDR3 is CASSLMSGVEKLFF. In DNA form, the CDR3 reads TGTGCCAGCAGCTTAATGTCAGGGGTGGAAAAACTGTTTTTT.

The chain is built from TRBV18 and TRBJ1-1; D is uncertain. Per germline, CDR1 KGHSH and CDR2 LQKENI. The V gene lost 4 bases and the J gene lost 0 bases, with 9 bases spanning the gap. This CDR3 region has 14 residues. The CDR3 DNA follows: TGTGCCAGCTCACGCCAGGAACTGAACACTGAAGCTTTCTTT. Amino acid sequence: CASSRQELNTEAFF.